This T cell receptor (beta chain) came from a study of blood T cell repertoires in COVID-19. About the research overall: PBMCs, B-cell-depleted T cells, or T cells provided the cDNA or gDNA that made up the material.

TCRdb keeps only in-frame clones here, not all; method: immunoSEQ multiplex PCR. The sample yields nearly 85,000 clones, around four fifths seen once. This receptor was obtained from a woman aged 60 to 75 with acute or convalescent COVID-19. What was sequenced was peripheral blood.

CDR3 coding DNA: TGTGCCAGAAGCCTGGGTAGGGACAGACGGAACACTGAAGCTTTCTTT. It codes for CARSLGRDRRNTEAFF. This chain uses TRBV5-3 with TRBJ1-1; 7 positions agree with TRBD1. TRBV5-3 is noted as an ORF with a role that remains uncertain. CDR3 length: 16 amino acids. V dropped 4 bases and J dropped 1; count of bases not matched to a gene: 10.